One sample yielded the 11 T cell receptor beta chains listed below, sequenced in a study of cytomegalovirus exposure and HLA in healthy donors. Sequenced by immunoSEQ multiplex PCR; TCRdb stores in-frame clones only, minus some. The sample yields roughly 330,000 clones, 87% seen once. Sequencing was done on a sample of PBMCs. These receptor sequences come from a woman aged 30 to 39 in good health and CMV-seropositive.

The CDR3 region has the DNA TGTGCCAGCAGCCTCAACAGGGCCTCTGAAGCTTTCTTT. Amino acids: CASSLNRASEAFF. This chain connects TRBV7-6 to TRBJ1-1; weak D call: TRBD1 (6 bases). This CDR3 region has 13 residues. CDR1 SGHVS and CDR2 FNYEAQ come from the germline V gene. The germline V and J ends were trimmed by 5 bases and 6 bases, with 13 bases remaining between them.

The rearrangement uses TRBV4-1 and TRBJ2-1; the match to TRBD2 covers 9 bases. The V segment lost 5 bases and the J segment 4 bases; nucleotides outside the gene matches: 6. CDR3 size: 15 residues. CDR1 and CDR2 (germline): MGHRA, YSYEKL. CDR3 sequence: CASSETSGRYNEQFF. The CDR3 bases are TGCGCCAGCAGCGAAACTAGCGGGCGTTACAATGAGCAGTTCTTC.

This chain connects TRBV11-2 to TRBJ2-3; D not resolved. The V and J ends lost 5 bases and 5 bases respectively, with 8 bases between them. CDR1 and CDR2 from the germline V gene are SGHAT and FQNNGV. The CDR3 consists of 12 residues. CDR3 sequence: CASSDRVDTQYF. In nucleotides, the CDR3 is TGTGCCAGCAGCGACCGAGTAGATACGCAGTATTTT.

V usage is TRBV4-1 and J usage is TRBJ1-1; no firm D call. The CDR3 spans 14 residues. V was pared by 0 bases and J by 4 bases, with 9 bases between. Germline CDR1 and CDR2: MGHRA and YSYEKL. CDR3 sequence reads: CASSQEAGSTEAFF. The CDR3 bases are TGCGCCAGCAGCCAAGAAGCAGGATCCACTGAAGCTTTCTTT.

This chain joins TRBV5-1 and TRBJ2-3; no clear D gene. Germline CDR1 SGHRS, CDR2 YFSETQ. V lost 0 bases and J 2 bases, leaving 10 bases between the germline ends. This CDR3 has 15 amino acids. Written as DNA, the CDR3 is TGCGCCAGCAGCTTGGCGACCACCTTCACAGATACGCAGTATTTT. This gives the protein CASSLATTFTDTQYF. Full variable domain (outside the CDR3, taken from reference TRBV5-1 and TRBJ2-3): KAGVTQTPRYLIKTRGQQVTLSCSPISGHRSVSWYQQTPGQGLQFLFEYFSETQRNKGNFPGRFSGRQFSNSRSEMNVSTLELGDSALYLCASSLATTFTDTQYFGPGTRLTVL.

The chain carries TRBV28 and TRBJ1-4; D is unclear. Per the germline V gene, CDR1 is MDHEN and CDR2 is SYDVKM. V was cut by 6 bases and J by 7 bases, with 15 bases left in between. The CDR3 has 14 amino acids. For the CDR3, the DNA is TGTGCCAGCAGCAAAGGGCCCGACGTTGAAAAACTGTTTTTT. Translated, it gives CASSKGPDVEKLFF.

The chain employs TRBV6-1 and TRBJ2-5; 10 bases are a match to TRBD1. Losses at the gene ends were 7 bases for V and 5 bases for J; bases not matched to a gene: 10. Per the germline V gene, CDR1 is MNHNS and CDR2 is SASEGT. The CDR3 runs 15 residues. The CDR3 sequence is CASTPTGGAGETQYF. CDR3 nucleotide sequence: TGTGCCAGCACTCCGACAGGGGGCGCCGGGGAGACCCAGTACTTC.

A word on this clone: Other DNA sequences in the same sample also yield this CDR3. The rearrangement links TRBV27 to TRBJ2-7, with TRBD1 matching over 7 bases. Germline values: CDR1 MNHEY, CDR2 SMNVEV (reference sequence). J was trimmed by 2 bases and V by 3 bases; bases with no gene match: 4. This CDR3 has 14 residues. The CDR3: CASSLAGGTYEQYF. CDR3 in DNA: TGTGCCAGCAGTTTGGCAGGGGGAACCTACGAGCAGTACTTC.

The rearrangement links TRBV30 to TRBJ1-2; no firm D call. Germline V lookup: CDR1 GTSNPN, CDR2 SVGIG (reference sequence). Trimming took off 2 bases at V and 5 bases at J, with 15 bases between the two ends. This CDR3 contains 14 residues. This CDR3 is CAWSFVRLKYGYTF. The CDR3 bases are TGTGCCTGGAGTTTTGTCAGGTTAAAGTATGGCTACACCTTC.

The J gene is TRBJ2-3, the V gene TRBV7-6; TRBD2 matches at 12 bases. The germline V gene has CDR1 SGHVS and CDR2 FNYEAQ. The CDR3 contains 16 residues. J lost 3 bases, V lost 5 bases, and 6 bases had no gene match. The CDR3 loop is CASSPLAGGGTDTQYF. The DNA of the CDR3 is TGTGCCAGCAGCCCGCTAGCGGGAGGGGGGACAGATACGCAGTATTTT.

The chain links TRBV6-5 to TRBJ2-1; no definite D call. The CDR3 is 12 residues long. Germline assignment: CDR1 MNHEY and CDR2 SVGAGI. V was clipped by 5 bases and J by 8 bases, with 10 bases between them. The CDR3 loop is CASSPDTDEQFF. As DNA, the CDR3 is TGTGCCAGCAGTCCTGACACAGATGAGCAGTTCTTC.